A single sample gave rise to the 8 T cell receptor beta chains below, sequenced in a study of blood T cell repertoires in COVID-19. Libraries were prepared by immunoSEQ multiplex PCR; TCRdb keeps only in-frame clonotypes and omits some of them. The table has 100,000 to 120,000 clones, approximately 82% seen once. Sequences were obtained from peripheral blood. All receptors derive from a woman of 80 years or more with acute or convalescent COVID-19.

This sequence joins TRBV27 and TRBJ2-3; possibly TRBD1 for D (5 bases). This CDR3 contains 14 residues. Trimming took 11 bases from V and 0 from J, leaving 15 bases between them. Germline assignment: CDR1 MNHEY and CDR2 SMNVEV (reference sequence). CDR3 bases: TGTGCCGTTTTAAGGGGTTGTAGCACAGATACGCAGTATTTT. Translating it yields CAVLRGCSTDTQYF.

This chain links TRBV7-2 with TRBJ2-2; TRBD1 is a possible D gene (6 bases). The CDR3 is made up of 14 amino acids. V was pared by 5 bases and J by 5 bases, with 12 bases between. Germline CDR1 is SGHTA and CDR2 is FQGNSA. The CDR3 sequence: CASSPTTGTGELFF. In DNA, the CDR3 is TGTGCCAGCAGCCCTACCACAGGGACCGGGGAGCTGTTTTTT.

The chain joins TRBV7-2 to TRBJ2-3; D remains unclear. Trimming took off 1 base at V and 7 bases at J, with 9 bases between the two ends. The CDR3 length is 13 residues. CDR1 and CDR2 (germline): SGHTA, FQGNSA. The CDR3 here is CASSLESRYTQYF. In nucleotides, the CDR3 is TGTGCCAGCAGCTTAGAGTCGAGGTATACGCAGTATTTT.

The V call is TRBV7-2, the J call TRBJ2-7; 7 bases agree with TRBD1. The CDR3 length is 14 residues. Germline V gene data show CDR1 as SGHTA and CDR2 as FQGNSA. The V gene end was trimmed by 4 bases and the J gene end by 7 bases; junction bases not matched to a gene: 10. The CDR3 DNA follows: TGTGCCAGCAGCTCTAGGACAGGCCCGGGGGAGCAGTACTTC. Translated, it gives CASSSRTGPGEQYF.

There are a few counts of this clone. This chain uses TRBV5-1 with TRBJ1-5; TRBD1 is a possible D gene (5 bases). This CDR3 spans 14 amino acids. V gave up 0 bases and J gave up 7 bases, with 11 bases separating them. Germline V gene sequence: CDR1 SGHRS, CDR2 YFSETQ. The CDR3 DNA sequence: TGCGCCAGCAGCTTGGTAGCAGGGAACCAGCCCCAGCATTTT. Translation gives CASSLVAGNQPQHF.

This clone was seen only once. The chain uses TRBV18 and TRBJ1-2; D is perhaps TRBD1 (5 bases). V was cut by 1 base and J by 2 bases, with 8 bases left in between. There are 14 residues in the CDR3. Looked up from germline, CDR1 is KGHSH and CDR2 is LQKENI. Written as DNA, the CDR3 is TGTGCCAGCTCACCACGGCAGGGAAACTATGGCTACACCTTC. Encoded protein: CASSPRQGNYGYTF.

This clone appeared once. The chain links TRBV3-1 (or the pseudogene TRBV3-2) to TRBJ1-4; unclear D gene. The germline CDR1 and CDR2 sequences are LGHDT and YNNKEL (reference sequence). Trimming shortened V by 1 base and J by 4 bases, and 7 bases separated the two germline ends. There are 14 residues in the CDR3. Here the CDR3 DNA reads TGTGCCAGCAGCCAAGGAGGAAGTAATGAAAAACTGTTTTTT. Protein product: CASSQGGSNEKLFF.

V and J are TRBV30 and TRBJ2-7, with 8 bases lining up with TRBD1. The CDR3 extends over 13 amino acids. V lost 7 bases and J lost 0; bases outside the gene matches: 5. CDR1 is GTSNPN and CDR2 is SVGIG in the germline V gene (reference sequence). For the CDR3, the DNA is TGTGCCTCATGGACAGGGACCTCCTACGAGCAGTACTTC. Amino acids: CASWTGTSYEQYF.